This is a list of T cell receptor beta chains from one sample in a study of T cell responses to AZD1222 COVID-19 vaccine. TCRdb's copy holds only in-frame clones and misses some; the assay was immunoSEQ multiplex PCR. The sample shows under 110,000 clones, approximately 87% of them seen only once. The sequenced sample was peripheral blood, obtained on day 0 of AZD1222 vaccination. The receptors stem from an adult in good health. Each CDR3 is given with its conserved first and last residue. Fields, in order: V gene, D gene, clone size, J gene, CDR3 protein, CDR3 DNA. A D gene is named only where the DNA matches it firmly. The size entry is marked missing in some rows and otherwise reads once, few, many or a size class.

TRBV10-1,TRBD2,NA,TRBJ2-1,CASRAGTSGVNEQFF,TGCGCCAGCAGAGCCGGGACTAGCGGGGTTAATGAGCAGTTCTTC
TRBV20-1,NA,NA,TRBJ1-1,CSAEGNAEAFF,TGCAGTGCCGAGGGGAACGCTGAAGCTTTCTTT
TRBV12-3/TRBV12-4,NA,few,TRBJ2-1,CASSLGALSQFF,TGTGCCAGCAGTTTGGGCGCCTTGAGTCAGTTCTTC
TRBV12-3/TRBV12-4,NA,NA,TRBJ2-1,CASKTRDNEQFF,TGTGCCAGCAAGACTAGGGACAATGAGCAGTTCTTC
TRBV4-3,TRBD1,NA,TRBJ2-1,CASSQDGTGGRYNEQFF,TGCGCCAGCAGCCAAGATGGGACAGGGGGCCGCTACAATGAGCAGTTCTTC
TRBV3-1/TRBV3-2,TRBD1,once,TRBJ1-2,CASSQPVQGNYGYTF,TGTGCCAGCAGCCAGCCCGTACAGGGGAACTATGGCTACACCTTC
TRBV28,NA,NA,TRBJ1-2,CASSLEGSYYGYTF,TGTGCCAGCAGTTTAGAGGGCAGCTACTATGGCTACACCTTC
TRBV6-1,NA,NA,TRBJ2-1,CASSEFGSGSYNEQFF,TGTGCCAGTAGTGAATTCGGGAGCGGCTCCTACAATGAGCAGTTCTTC
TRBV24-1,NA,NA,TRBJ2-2,CATSDPAGAAGELFF,TGTGCCACCAGTGACCCTGCAGGGGCGGCCGGGGAGCTGTTTTTT
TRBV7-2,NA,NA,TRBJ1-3,CASSPGDPVIYF,TGTGCCAGCAGCCCAGGGGATCCGGTCATATATTTT
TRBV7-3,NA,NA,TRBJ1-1,CASSLAGNTEAFF,TGTGCCAGCAGCTTAGCAGGGAACACTGAAGCTTTCTTT
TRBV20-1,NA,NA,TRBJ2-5,CSASLADSQETQYF,TGCAGTGCTAGTCTGGCTGACAGTCAAGAGACCCAGTACTTC
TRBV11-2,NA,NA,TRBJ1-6,CASSTTLRGRGSPLHF,TGTGCCAGCAGCACCACGCTCCGGGGAAGAGGTTCACCCCTCCACTTT
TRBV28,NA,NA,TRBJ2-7,CASSSGSLPYEQYF,TGTGCCAGCAGTTCGGGGTCCCTGCCCTACGAGCAGTACTTC
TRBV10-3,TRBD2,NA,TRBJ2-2,CAISESGTSLANTGELFF,TGTGCCATCAGTGAGTCGGGGACTAGCCTGGCGAACACCGGGGAGCTGTTTTTT
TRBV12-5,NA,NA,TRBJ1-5,CASGLTGSADQPQHF,TGTGCTAGTGGTTTGACAGGTTCCGCGGATCAGCCCCAGCATTTT
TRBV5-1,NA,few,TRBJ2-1,CASSFDLSSYNEQFF,TGCGCCAGCAGTTTTGACTTGAGCTCCTACAATGAGCAGTTCTTC
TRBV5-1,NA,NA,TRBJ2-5,CASSSQETQYF,TGCGCCAGCAGTTCCCAAGAGACCCAGTACTTC
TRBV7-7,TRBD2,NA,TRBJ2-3,CASSPSTGGADTQYF,TGTGCTAGCAGCCCGTCTACGGGGGGGGCAGATACGCAGTATTTT
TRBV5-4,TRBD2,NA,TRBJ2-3,CASSPASGRGPRTDTQYF,TGTGCCAGCAGCCCGGCTAGCGGGAGGGGGCCCAGAACAGATACGCAGTATTTT
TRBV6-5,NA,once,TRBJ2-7,CASRAGQSYEQYF,TGTGCCAGCCGGGCAGGGCAGTCCTACGAGCAGTACTTC
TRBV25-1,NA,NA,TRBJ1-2,CASSDRDGEGHGYTF,TGTGCCAGCAGTGACCGAGACGGAGAAGGCCATGGCTACACCTTC
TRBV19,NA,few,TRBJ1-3,CASSLGLLSGNTIYF,TGTGCCAGTAGCCTAGGACTCCTCTCTGGAAACACCATATATTTT
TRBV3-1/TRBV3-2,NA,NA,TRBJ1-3,CASRVGSGNTIYF,TGTGCCAGCAGGGTGGGGTCTGGAAACACCATATATTTT
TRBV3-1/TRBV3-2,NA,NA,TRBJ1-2,CASSQAVRGNYGYTF,TGTGCCAGCAGCCAAGCGGTGAGGGGAAACTATGGCTACACCTTC
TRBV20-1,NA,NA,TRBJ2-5,CSASPTTQGLQETQYF,TGCAGTGCTAGTCCAACCACCCAGGGACTCCAAGAGACCCAGTACTTC
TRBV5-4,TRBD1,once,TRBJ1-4,CASSARQGAGEKLFF,TGTGCCAGCAGCGCCCGACAGGGGGCGGGTGAAAAACTGTTTTTT
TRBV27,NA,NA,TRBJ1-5,CASSLNGVGGNQPQHF,TGTGCCAGCAGTTTAAACGGGGTGGGGGGCAATCAGCCCCAGCATTTT
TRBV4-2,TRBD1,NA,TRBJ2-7,CASRAGTGPYEQYF,TGTGCCAGCAGAGCCGGGACAGGACCCTACGAGCAGTACTTC
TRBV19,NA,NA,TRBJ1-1,CASSPRENTEAFF,TGTGCCAGTAGCCCCCGCGAGAACACTGAAGCTTTCTTT
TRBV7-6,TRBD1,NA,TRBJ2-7,CASSLAGTGVHEQYF,TGTGCCAGCAGCTTAGCCGGGACAGGGGTCCACGAGCAGTACTTC
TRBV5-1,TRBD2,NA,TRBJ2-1,CASTTSGTHNEQFF,TGCGCCAGCACTACTAGCGGGACTCACAATGAGCAGTTCTTC
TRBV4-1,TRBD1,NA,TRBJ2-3,CASSFGQERADTQYF,TGCGCCAGCAGCTTCGGACAGGAGAGGGCAGATACGCAGTATTTT
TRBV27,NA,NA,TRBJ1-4,CASSLSPLVEKLFF,TGTGCCAGCAGTTTATCGCCTTTAGTAGAAAAACTGTTTTTT
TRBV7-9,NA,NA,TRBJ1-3,CASSTTLETGNTIYF,TGTGCCAGCAGCACGACTCTTGAAACCGGAAACACCATATATTTT
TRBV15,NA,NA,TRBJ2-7,CATSRDSFASYEQYF,TGTGCCACCAGCAGAGATTCATTTGCATCCTACGAGCAGTACTTC
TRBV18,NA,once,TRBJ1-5,CASSPYGGLDQPQHF,TGTGCCAGCTCACCATATGGGGGGTTAGATCAGCCCCAGCATTTT
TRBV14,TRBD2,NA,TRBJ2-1,CASSRTSGIYNEQFF,TGTGCCAGCAGCCGAACTAGCGGGATCTACAATGAGCAGTTCTTC
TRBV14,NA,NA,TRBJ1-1,CASSQDWETEAFF,TGTGCCAGCAGCCAAGATTGGGAGACTGAAGCTTTCTTT
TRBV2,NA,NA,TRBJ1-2,CASSEQAYGYTF,TGTGCCAGCAGTGAACAGGCATATGGCTACACCTTC
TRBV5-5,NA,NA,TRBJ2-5,CASSTGITYQETQYF,TGTGCCAGCAGCACCGGGATAACGTACCAAGAGACCCAGTACTTC
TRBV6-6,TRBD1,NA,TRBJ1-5,CASSPTGDRGGQPQHF,TGTGCCAGCAGTCCTACGGGGGACAGGGGTGGACAGCCCCAGCATTTT
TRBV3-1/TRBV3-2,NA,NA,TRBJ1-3,CASSQPGRRGNTIYF,TGTGCCAGCAGCCAACCGGGCCGGAGGGGAAACACCATATATTTT
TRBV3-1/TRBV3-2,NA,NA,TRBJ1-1,CASRSTGTAFF,TGTGCCAGCAGGTCCACAGGGACGGCTTTCTTT
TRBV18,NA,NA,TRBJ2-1,CASSPAPQRSYNEQFF,TGTGCCAGCTCACCCGCACCCCAGAGGAGTTACAATGAGCAGTTCTTC
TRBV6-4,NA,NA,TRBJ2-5,CASSTTIGETQYF,TGTGCCAGCTCTACCACGATCGGGGAGACCCAGTACTTC
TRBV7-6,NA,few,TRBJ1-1,CASSSTNNRNTEAFF,TGTGCCAGCAGCTCGACGAACAACAGGAACACTGAAGCTTTCTTT
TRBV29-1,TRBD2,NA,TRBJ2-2,CSGLGLAGESNTGELFF,TGCAGCGGCTTGGGACTAGCGGGAGAATCGAACACCGGGGAGCTGTTTTTT
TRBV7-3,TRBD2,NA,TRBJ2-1,CASSGTSGRAHEQFF,TGTGCCAGCAGCGGGACTAGCGGGAGGGCCCATGAGCAGTTCTTC
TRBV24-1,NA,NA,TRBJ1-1,CATSNSDSTEAFF,TGTGCCACCTCGAATAGCGACAGCACTGAAGCTTTCTTT